These T cell receptor beta chains were read from a single sample in a study of vaccination and CD4 T cells after COVID-19. TCRdb called the PCR reads again in MiXCR, with one record for every CDR3 protein. This sample yields 14,000 or so distinct CDR3 sequences, of which 55% to 75% are seen a single time; about 15% belongs to the top ten. These TCRs' antigens remain unknown. The sample comprised CD4+ T cells from blood, cultured in vitro. These TCRs come from a human donor who had recovered from COVID-19. CDR3s leave out the opening cysteine and the closing phenylalanine or tryptophan.

j_call v_call cdr3_aa
TRBJ2-4 TRBV15 ATTQGFGNIQY
TRBJ2-2 TRBV20-1 SARDMGRGALTIGELF
TRBJ1-2 TRBV2 ASSPEAGGYYGYT
TRBJ1-1 TRBV4-1 ASSRGDREAPEAF
TRBJ2-7 TRBV6-5 ASSYSSWREGPRSSYEQY
TRBJ2-5 TRBV20-1 SVTGVIGETQY
TRBJ1-3 TRBV7-9 ASSLGGPGNTIY
TRBJ1-1 TRBV7-8 ASSATTGVGTEAF
TRBJ1-2 TRBV30 AWTEQGVCT
TRBJ1-1 TRBV6-1 ASRVIGNTEAF
TRBJ1-5 TRBV30 AWSETGMNQPQH
TRBJ2-7 TRBV11-1 ASSFSPVTYEQY
TRBJ2-6 TRBV12-3/TRBV12-4 ASSLRGTSRSGANVLT
TRBJ2-6 TRBV5-1 ASSLGYSGANVLT
TRBJ2-3 TRBV28 ASSLDTTDTQY
TRBJ2-3 TRBV5-1 ASSLSGGRIRDTQY
TRBJ1-2 TRBV28 ASRRRDSGSFRGYT
TRBJ2-2 TRBV28 ASSPRRGTGELF
TRBJ1-6 TRBV11-2 ASSLGTGVSPLH
TRBJ1-3 TRBV6-1 ASIGRLGINTIY
TRBJ2-1 TRBV6-2/TRBV6-3 ASTSRGSGRYNEQF
TRBJ1-5 TRBV6-5 ASSYSKGAGQPQH
TRBJ2-5 TRBV20-1 SANSDIQETQY
TRBJ2-7 TRBV25-1 ASSVTGTHEQY
TRBJ1-5 TRBV28 ASRRTKGQPQH
TRBJ1-5 TRBV29-1 SVGMTGDHNQPQH
TRBJ2-5 TRBV27 ASGKAGDYSPAQY
TRBJ1-2 TRBV20-1 SGTYMGGNYGYT
TRBJ2-5 TRBV5-1 ASSLEAETQY
TRBJ2-3 TRBV7-8 ASSPLLSTDTQY
TRBJ2-5 TRBV23-1 ASIAGGQETQY
TRBJ2-4 TRBV28 ASSPFSAKAKNIQY
TRBJ2-1 TRBV6-5 ASSYDVFYEQF
TRBJ1-1 TRBV19 ASSITPIMNTEAF
TRBJ1-2 TRBV20-1 SEPGDYGYT
TRBJ2-1 TRBV20-1 SALGTGYNEQF
TRBJ2-7 TRBV20-1 SAQDTGTGDEQY
TRBJ2-1 TRBV29-1 SAVAGVGNEQF
TRBJ2-5 TRBV12-3/TRBV12-4 ASSLRETQY
TRBJ2-7 TRBV5-1 ASRQTGGTYEQY